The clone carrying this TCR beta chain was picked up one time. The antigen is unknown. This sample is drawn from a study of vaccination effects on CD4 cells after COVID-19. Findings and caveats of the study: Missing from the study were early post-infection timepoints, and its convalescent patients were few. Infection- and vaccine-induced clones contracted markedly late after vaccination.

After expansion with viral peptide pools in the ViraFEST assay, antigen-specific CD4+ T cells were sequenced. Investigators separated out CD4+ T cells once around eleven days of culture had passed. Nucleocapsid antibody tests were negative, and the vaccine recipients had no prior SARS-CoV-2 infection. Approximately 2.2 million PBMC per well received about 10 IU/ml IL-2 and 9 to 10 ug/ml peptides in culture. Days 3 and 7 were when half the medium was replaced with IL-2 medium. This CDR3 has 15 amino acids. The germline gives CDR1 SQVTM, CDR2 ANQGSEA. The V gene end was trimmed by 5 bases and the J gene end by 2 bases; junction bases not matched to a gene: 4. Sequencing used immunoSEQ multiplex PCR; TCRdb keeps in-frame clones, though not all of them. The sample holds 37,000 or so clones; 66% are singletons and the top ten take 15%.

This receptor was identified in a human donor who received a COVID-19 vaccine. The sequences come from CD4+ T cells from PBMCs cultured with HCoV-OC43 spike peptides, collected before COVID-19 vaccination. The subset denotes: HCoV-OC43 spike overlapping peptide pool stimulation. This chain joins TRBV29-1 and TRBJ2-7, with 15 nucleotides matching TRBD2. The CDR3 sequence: CSVSGLAGGPYEQYF. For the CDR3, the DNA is TGCAGCGTTTCCGGACTAGCGGGAGGGCCCTACGAGCAGTACTTC.